This entry features one TCR beta chain sequence. This clonotype was seen only once. What this receptor recognizes is not known. Its ends do not fully match the called genes, so a read error is possible. This sample is drawn from a study of CD4 and CD8 cells across lung adenocarcinoma regions (dated by TCRdb to 2017 to 2018). Study-wide context: To look at intratumor heterogeneity in the T cell receptor repertoire, the study compared tumor centers against tumor margins.

The library was prepared using PCR. This sample was sequenced with a HiSeq X Ten. The public sequencing data were trimmed at Q25 with fastp and processed into clonotypes with MiXCR by TCRdb, which kept only in-frame beta chains. Rows with one shared CDR3 protein collapse into an entry with the most common genes and DNA. For this sample the table gives some 19,000 distinct CDR3 sequences, of which roughly half were detected only once. Around 28% of the sample is taken by the ten largest. Patients with localized lung adenocarcinoma, a subtype of non-small cell lung cancer, were used as donors. The centers of localized lung adenocarcinomas were where the samples came from. For TCR repertoire analysis, CD8+ T cells from tumor tissue were profiled apart from CD4+ T cells. The CDR3 runs 17 residues from the cysteine to the phenylalanine. The CDR3 DNA has 51 bases and is translated from base 1. Via the germline V gene (reference sequence), CDR1 is WNHNN and CDR2 SYGVQD.

The sequence derives from a female donor with lung adenocarcinoma. The CD4 and CD8 labels of this study may be unreliable. Source material: CD8+ T cells from the center of a lung tumor. The cell subset or site label of this sample denotes: tumor center region. The sequence joins TRBV10-1 to TRBJ2-3; a stretch of 8 junction bases matches TRBD2. The CDR3 loop reads CASSEADGAGGPDTQYF. The nucleotide sequence is TGCGCCAGCAGTGAGGCCGACGGGGCGGGAGGCCCAGATACGCAGTATTTC.